This T cell receptor beta chain originates from a study of T-cell reconstitution after alpha-beta-depleted transplantation in children. V lost 2 bases and J lost 3, with 10 bases in between. This CDR3 contains 14 residues. CDR1 and CDR2 from the germline V gene are MNHEY and SMNVEV (reference sequence). Unique molecular identifiers tagged the TCRbeta library. TCRdb reprocessed the PCR reads via MiXCR and lists one record per CDR3 protein. The repertoire has roughly 350,000 distinct CDR3 sequences, 15% to 20% of them found once; the top ten carry about 41%. This sample comprised PBMCs, mostly from graft donor cells, obtained 360 days after TCRalphabeta/CD19-depleted stem cell transplant. This chain uses TRBV27 with TRBJ1-1, with D possibly TRBD1 on 5 matching bases. This sequence originates from a male patient under 10 years old who had a stem cell transplant for acute lymphoblastic leukemia, so the T cells may come from the graft donor. The CDR3 here is CASSLGGVDTEAFF. The CDR3 DNA sequence: TGTGCCAGCAGTTTAGGGGGGGTGGACACTGAAGCTTTCTTT.